Listed below are T cell receptor beta chains from one sample, sequenced in a study of beta chain features in type 1 diabetes. The table came from immunoSEQ multiplex PCR; TCRdb's copy has only in-frame clones and leaves some out. This table holds 970,000 or so clones, roughly a sixth found once. Material: naive CD4+ T cells from blood. The receptors derive from a woman aged 18-29 years in good health. CDR3s include the opening cysteine and the closing phenylalanine or tryptophan. D genes are given only for firm matches. Clone size is shown for a subset of rows, as once, few, many or a class of expanded clone.

size: -; J: TRBJ2-5; D: -; V: TRBV4-3; CDR3: CASSQDFSPGGTQYF; DNA: TGCGCCAGCAGCCAAGATTTCTCCCCCGGGGGGACCCAGTACTTC
size: -; J: TRBJ1-1; D: TRBD1; V: TRBV28; CDR3: CASSYAGQGKGRLRGEAFF; DNA: TGTGCCAGCAGTTACGCAGGACAGGGCAAGGGGAGACTTCGGGGTGAAGCTTTCTTT
size: -; J: TRBJ2-2; D: -; V: TRBV29-1; CDR3: CSVRGGWTGELFF; DNA: TGCAGCGTAAGGGGGGGTTGGACCGGGGAGCTGTTTTTT
size: -; J: TRBJ1-2; D: -; V: TRBV27; CDR3: CASSLEASLYGYTF; DNA: TGTGCCAGCAGTTTAGAAGCCTCCCTCTATGGCTACACCTTC
size: -; J: TRBJ2-7; D: -; V: TRBV6-6; CDR3: CASSPGDGLYEQYF; DNA: TGTGCCAGCAGTCCCGGAGATGGCCTGTACGAGCAGTACTTC
size: -; J: TRBJ1-5; D: -; V: TRBV28; CDR3: CASSLYSNQPQHF; DNA: TGTGCCAGCAGTCTGTATAGCAATCAGCCCCAGCATTTT
size: -; J: TRBJ2-7; D: TRBD1; V: TRBV28; CDR3: CASSSPGQGDDEQYF; DNA: TGTGCCAGCAGTTCGCCGGGACAGGGGGATGACGAGCAGTACTTC
size: -; J: TRBJ2-3; D: -; V: TRBV7-9; CDR3: CASSLVQGPTDTQYF; DNA: TGTGCCAGCAGCTTAGTGCAGGGACCCACAGATACGCAGTATTTT
size: few; J: TRBJ2-1; D: TRBD1; V: TRBV28; CDR3: CASIAGTGVNEQFF; DNA: TGTGCCAGCATCGCCGGGACAGGGGTTAATGAGCAGTTCTTC
size: few; J: TRBJ2-6; D: -; V: TRBV7-2; CDR3: CASSLRVRQGASGANVLTF; DNA: TGTGCCAGCAGCTTAAGGGTCCGGCAAGGAGCTTCTGGGGCCAACGTCCTGACTTTC
size: -; J: TRBJ1-1; D: -; V: TRBV7-2; CDR3: CASSFHTEAFF; DNA: TGTGCCAGCAGCTTCCACACTGAAGCTTTCTTT
size: -; J: TRBJ1-2; D: TRBD1; V: TRBV7-9; CDR3: CASSSGQAYGYTF; DNA: TGTGCCAGCAGCTCAGGACAGGCCTATGGCTACACCTTC
size: -; J: TRBJ2-5; D: -; V: TRBV7-9; CDR3: CALQETQYF; DNA: TGTGCCCTTCAAGAGACCCAGTACTTC
size: -; J: TRBJ1-5; D: TRBD1; V: TRBV18; CDR3: CASSPRGDRSNQPQHF; DNA: TGTGCCAGCTCACCTAGAGGGGACAGAAGCAATCAGCCCCAGCATTTT
size: few; J: TRBJ2-7; D: -; V: TRBV9; CDR3: CASSAGPPRYEQYF; DNA: TGTGCCAGCAGCGCGGGCCCGCCGCGCTACGAGCAGTACTTC
size: few; J: TRBJ2-5; D: TRBD2; V: TRBV5-1; CDR3: CASSSLAVQETQYF; DNA: TGCGCCAGCAGCTCACTAGCGGTCCAAGAGACCCAGTACTTC
size: -; J: TRBJ2-1; D: -; V: TRBV28; CDR3: CASSPPRDEQFF; DNA: TGTGCCAGCAGTCCGCCCCGGGATGAGCAGTTCTTC
size: few; J: TRBJ1-1; D: -; V: TRBV6-6; CDR3: CASRFQGLGSTEAFF; DNA: TGTGCCAGCAGATTTCAGGGACTGGGGAGCACTGAAGCTTTCTTT
size: -; J: TRBJ2-1; D: TRBD1; V: TRBV4-2; CDR3: CASSQVSGGAYNEQFF; DNA: TGTGCCAGCAGCCAAGTATCAGGGGGCGCCTACAATGAGCAGTTCTTC
size: -; J: TRBJ1-1; D: -; V: TRBV7-6; CDR3: CASSLVSGGGTEAFF; DNA: TGTGCCAGCAGCTTAGTTTCGGGGGGCGGCACTGAAGCTTTCTTT
size: -; J: TRBJ2-3; D: -; V: TRBV11-2; CDR3: CASSLAQTTDTQYF; DNA: TGTGCCAGCAGCTTGGCGCAGACCACAGATACGCAGTATTTT
size: -; J: TRBJ2-1; D: -; V: TRBV28; CDR3: CASSLTDSPQFF; DNA: TGTGCCAGCAGTTTGACAGACTCCCCCCAGTTCTTC